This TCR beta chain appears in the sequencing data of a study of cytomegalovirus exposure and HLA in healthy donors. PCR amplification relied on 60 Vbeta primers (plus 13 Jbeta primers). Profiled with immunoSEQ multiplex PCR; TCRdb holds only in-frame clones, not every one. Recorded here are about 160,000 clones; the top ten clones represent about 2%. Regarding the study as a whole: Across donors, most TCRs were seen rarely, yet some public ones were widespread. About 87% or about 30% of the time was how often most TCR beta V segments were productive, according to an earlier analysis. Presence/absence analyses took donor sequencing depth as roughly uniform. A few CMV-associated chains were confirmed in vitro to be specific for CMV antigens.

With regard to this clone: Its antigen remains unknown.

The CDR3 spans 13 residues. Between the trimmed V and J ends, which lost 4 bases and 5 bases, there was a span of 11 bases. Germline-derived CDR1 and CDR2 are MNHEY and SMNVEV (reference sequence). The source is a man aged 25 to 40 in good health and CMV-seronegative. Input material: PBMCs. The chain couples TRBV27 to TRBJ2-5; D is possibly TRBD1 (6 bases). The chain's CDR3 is CASSSRGWETQYF. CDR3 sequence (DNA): TGTGCCAGCAGTTCGAGGGGGTGGGAGACCCAGTACTTC.